The 11 T cell receptor beta chains below all came from one sample that was sequenced in a study of regulatory T cells in long-lasting Graves disease. To make TCR beta libraries, researchers used iRepertoire HTBI primers and Arm-PCR of CDR3 regions. TCRdb called the multiplex PCR reads again in MiXCR, with one record for every CDR3 protein. The repertoire holds some 460,000 distinct CDR3 sequences, with around 15% as singletons. Time point: newly diagnosed GD, antithyroid drugs for less than 3 months. PBMC-derived RNA was used for the TCR library. The sample was also reused in another study, on T cells in Graves' hyperthyroidism and ophthalmopathy.

The source was peripheral blood mononuclear cells (PBMCs), collected at new diagnosis, from a patient treated with antithyroid drugs. The receptors derive from a man in his forties with Graves disease.

The sample holds many counts of this clonotype. V gene TRBV24-1 combines with J gene TRBJ2-4; TRBD2 might be the D (5 bases). Germline V CDR1 and CDR2: KGHDR, SFDVKD. There are 21 residues in the CDR3. V was shortened by 4 bases and J by 1 base, with 28 bases between the two germline ends. The CDR3, as DNA: TGTGCCACCAGTGAACCCGGACTCCCCGCGGCTGCGCCCCTGGCCAAAAACATTCAGTACTTC. Its protein is CATSEPGLPAAAPLAKNIQYF.

In this sample, this clonotype turned up a few times. The chain couples TRBV3-1 to TRBJ2-1, with 7 bases identical to TRBD2. Germline lookup yields CDR1 LGHDT and CDR2 YNNKEL (reference sequence). V trimming: 5 bases; J trimming: 0 bases; junction bases outside the gene matches: 4. The CDR3 consists of 15 residues. Written as DNA, the CDR3 is TGTGCCAGCAGCGAGCGGGATAGCTCCTACAATGAGCAGTTCTTC. It encodes CASSERDSSYNEQFF.

V gene TRBV6-2 or TRBV6-3 combines with J gene TRBJ2-7; 13 positions match TRBD2. CDR1 and CDR2 from the germline V gene are MNHEY and SVGEGT. V gave up 6 bases and J gave up 4 bases; unmatched junction bases: 15. The CDR3 spans 18 residues. The CDR3 DNA reads as TGTGCCAGCAGACCCCCAGACGGACTAGCGGGAGTTGAGTACGAGCAGTACTTC. This codes for CASRPPDGLAGVEYEQYF.

This clonotype was observed a few times. The V call is TRBV20-1, the J call TRBJ1-6; TRBD1 agrees at 12 bases. With V trimmed by 0 bases and J by 2 bases, 5 bases remained unmatched. Germline values: CDR1 DFQATT, CDR2 SNEGSKA (reference sequence). The CDR3 consists of 18 residues. The CDR3 nucleotides are TGCAGTGCTAGAGATGGGACAGGGGGCTTGACCTATAATTCACCCCTCCACTTT. This gives the protein CSARDGTGGLTYNSPLHF.

The rearrangement joins TRBV5-5 to TRBJ1-1; D is perhaps TRBD1 (5 bases). The V end lost 4 bases, the J end lost 1 base, and 14 bases lay between the germline ends. From germline, CDR1 is SGHKS and CDR2 YYEKEE (reference sequence). The CDR3 contains 15 residues. The CDR3 region is CASSIRDGPNTEAFF. The CDR3 nucleotides read TGTGCCAGCAGCATCCGGGACGGTCCGAACACTGAAGCTTTCTTT.

The sample holds many counts of this clonotype. This chain links TRBV28 with TRBJ2-3, with 11 bases identical to TRBD1. Trimming removed 4 bases from V and 9 bases from J; junction bases left unmatched: 9. CDR1 and CDR2 from the germline V gene are MDHEN and SYDVKM. The CDR3 is 15 residues long. In nucleotides, the CDR3 is TGTGCCAGCAGTTCCGGCGGGACAGGGGGAGGGACGCAGTATTTT. It yields the protein CASSSGGTGGGTQYF. Full variable domain (outside the CDR3, taken from reference TRBV28 and TRBJ2-3): DVKVTQSSRYLVKRTGEKVFLECVQDMDHENMFWYRQDPGLGLRLIYFSYDVKMKEKGDIPEGYSVSREKKERFSLILESASTNQTSMYLCASSSGGTGGGTQYFGPGTRLTVL.

This clonotype was seen a few times. The rearrangement links TRBV20-1 to TRBJ1-1; no firm D call. V was shortened by 6 bases and J by 1 base, with 12 bases between the two germline ends. This CDR3 has 13 amino acids. From germline, CDR1 is DFQATT and CDR2 SNEGSKA (reference sequence). Here the CDR3 reads CSAPPPANTEAFF. CDR3 bases: TGCAGTGCCCCACCACCAGCGAACACTGAAGCTTTCTTT.

This clonotype was counted a single time. A much bigger clone sits one base away, suggesting this may be a read error. The chain carries TRBV28 and TRBJ1-1; D unclear. The CDR3 has 11 residues. V shed 7 bases and J shed 4 bases, with 7 bases lying between them. Germline-derived CDR1 and CDR2 are MDHEN and SYDVKM. The CDR3 DNA reads TGTGCCAGCAAACCTACCACTGAAGCTTTCTTT. Its translation is CASKPTTEAFF.

This clonotype was recorded many times. V gene TRBV28 combines with J gene TRBJ1-5, with a possible D match to TRBD1 (5 bases). The CDR3 is 14 amino acids. With 5 bases removed from V and 8 bases from J, the gap between germline ends came to 16 bases. CDR1 is MDHEN and CDR2 is SYDVKM in the germline V gene. The CDR3 reads CASSPGRGDKPQHF. CDR3 bases: TGTGCCAGCAGTCCAGGACGGGGGGATAAGCCCCAGCATTTT.

In its sample, this clonotype was seen a few times. CDR3 protein: CASRPAGVTGELFF. In DNA, the CDR3 is TGTGCCAGCAGGCCAGCAGGGGTTACCGGGGAGCTGTTTTTT. The chain couples TRBV7-9 to TRBJ2-2; perhaps TRBD1 as D (6 bases). The CDR3 totals 14 residues. The V gene lost 6 bases and the J gene lost 5 bases, with 13 bases spanning the gap. Germline CDR1 and CDR2: SEHNR and FQNEAQ (reference sequence). The full variable domain, with the rest looked up from reference TRBV7-9 and TRBJ2-2, is DTGVSQNPRHKITKRGQNVTFRCDPISEHNRLYWYRQTLGQGPEFLTYFQNEAQLEKSRLLSDRFSAERPKGSFSTLEIQRTEQGDSAMYLCASRPAGVTGELFFGEGSRLTVL.

The rearrangement uses TRBV4-1 and TRBJ2-3; TRBD2 matches 7 bases. This CDR3 spans 15 amino acids. Germline assignment: CDR1 MGHRA and CDR2 YSYEKL. The trim removed 0 bases at V and 7 bases at J, leaving 7 bases unmatched. The CDR3 region has the DNA TGCGCCAGCAGCCAAGAGGGGAGGGGCAGAAATACGCAGTATTTT. Its translation: CASSQEGRGRNTQYF.